These 9 T cell receptor beta chains came from one sample sequenced in a study of CD8 T cells in ankylosing spondylitis. TCRdb reanalysed the 5' RACE reads using MiXCR and keeps one entry per CDR3 protein. The table includes 350,000 or so distinct CDR3 sequences, approximately 14% detected once. The sequencing sample was made of blood, either unsorted or a sorted T cell fraction (not recorded which). These receptors were obtained from a male donor with ankylosing spondylitis or in good health (not recorded which).

This chain links TRBV12-3 or TRBV12-4 with TRBJ2-7; 8 positions agree with TRBD1. Trimming cost V 2 bases and J 4 bases; bases outside gene matches: 4. The CDR3 spans 14 residues. CDR3 DNA sequence: TGTGCCAGCAGTTTACCAGGGGACAGGTACGAGCAGTACTTC. It codes for CASSLPGDRYEQYF.

This chain joins TRBV15 and TRBJ1-2; D unclear. This CDR3 has 13 residues. Trimming took 0 bases from V and 8 from J, leaving 10 bases between them. The germline gives CDR1 LNHNV, CDR2 YYDKDF (reference sequence). DNA of the CDR3: TGTGCCACCAGCAGAGATCTGGAAGACGGCTACACCTTC. This translates into CATSRDLEDGYTF.

V gene TRBV18 combines with J gene TRBJ2-1; D possibly uses TRBD1 or TRBD2 (5 bases each). The ends were cut back, 3 bases at V and 3 bases at J, with 12 bases in the middle. From germline, CDR1 is KGHSH and CDR2 LQKENI. The CDR3 has 15 amino acids. CDR3 nucleotides: TGTGCCAGCTCACCGGGGGTTCGGGGCTACAATGAGCAGTTCTTC. Translation gives CASSPGVRGYNEQFF.

V gene TRBV25-1 combines with J gene TRBJ1-1; D gene unclear. The CDR3 has 16 amino acids. Germline-derived CDR1 and CDR2 are MGHDK and SYGVNS. The V end was cut by 3 bases, the J end by 6 bases, with 20 bases between. Here the CDR3 reads CASSDATNGPWAEAFF. The CDR3 DNA reads TGTGCCAGCAGTGATGCTACGAACGGTCCGTGGGCTGAAGCTTTCTTT.

This chain links TRBV30 with TRBJ1-6; 11 positions match TRBD1. V trimming: 4 bases; J trimming: 7 bases; junction bases outside the gene matches: 3. The CDR3 covers 14 residues. The V gene's germline CDR1 is GTSNPN and CDR2 SVGIG (reference sequence). DNA for the CDR3: TGTGCCTGGACCGGGACAGGGGGAAATTCACCCCTCCACTTT. Protein: CAWTGTGGNSPLHF.

The V call is TRBV6-6, the J call TRBJ1-1; D not certain. Germline V gene lookup returns CDR1 MNHNY and CDR2 SVGAGI (reference sequence). The CDR3 length is 10 residues. V lost 6 bases and J 4 bases, leaving 3 bases between the germline ends. The CDR3 sequence: CASRGTEAFF. DNA of the CDR3: TGTGCCAGCAGGGGCACTGAAGCTTTCTTT.

This clonotype was found a few times. The chain combines TRBV27 with TRBJ2-1; D possibly uses TRBD1 or TRBD2 (6 bases each). Germline values: CDR1 MNHEY, CDR2 SMNVEV (reference sequence). This CDR3 has 15 amino acids. Trimming left V 8 bases short and J 7 bases short, with 21 bases between. CDR3: CASHSAGHLQNEQFF. In nucleotides, the CDR3 is TGTGCCAGCCATTCGGCGGGACACCTTCAAAATGAGCAGTTCTTC.

There are many counts of this clonotype. This chain joins TRBV20-1 and TRBJ1-1, with 8 positions matching TRBD1. Germline V lookup: CDR1 DFQATT, CDR2 SNEGSKA (reference sequence). CDR3 size: 15 residues. V dropped 0 bases and J dropped 5; count of bases not matched to a gene: 8. CDR3 coding DNA: TGCAGTGCTAGAGAGACAGGGGTGGGTTGGACTGAAGCTTTCTTT. Translation gives CSARETGVGWTEAFF.

This clonotype was observed a handful of times. The rearrangement links TRBV2 to TRBJ1-2, with D hard to call. The ends were cut back, 10 bases at V and 6 bases at J, with 9 bases in the middle. The CDR3 runs 10 residues. CDR1 and CDR2 (germline): SNHLY, FYNNEI. The CDR3 spells CATANDGYTF. The CDR3 region has the DNA TGTGCCACAGCAAACGATGGCTACACCTTC. The entire variable domain, with the rest obtained from reference TRBV2 and TRBJ1-2, is as follows: EPEVTQTPSHQVTQMGQEVILRCVPISNHLYFYWYRQILGQKVEFLVSFYNNEISEKSEIFDDQFSVERPDGSNFTLKIRSTKLEDSAMYFCATANDGYTFGSGTRLTVV.